A selection of T cell receptor beta chains follows, all from one sample in a study of blood T cells in healthy people across ages. TCRdb re-called the 5' RACE reads through MiXCR, storing one row per CDR3 protein. The top ten clones hold roughly a fifth of a sample with about 720,000 distinct CDR3 sequences, 20% to 25% of them seen once. The sequenced material came from blood. Receptor source: a man aged 70-80 years in good health. The CDR3 runs from the conserved cysteine through the conserved F or W. D genes are given only for firm matches. Only some rows state a clone size, as once, few, many or a class for expanded clones.

j_call d_call clone_size v_call cdr3_nt cdr3_aa
TRBJ2-5 NA NA TRBV6-1 TGTGCCAGCAGGGAAAATTTAGTGGGGGAGACCCAGTACTTC CASRENLVGETQYF
TRBJ2-1 TRBD2 NA TRBV3-1 TGTGCCAGCAGCATTCTAGCGGCGAATGAGCAGTTCTTC CASSILAANEQFF
TRBJ2-7 NA NA TRBV27 TGTGCCAGCAGTTCAGGGGCGCGCGAGCAGTACTTC CASSSGAREQYF
TRBJ2-1 NA NA TRBV12-3/TRBV12-4 TGTGCCAGCAGCCAGGAGGCGGTATACAATGAGCAGTTCTTC CASSQEAVYNEQFF
TRBJ2-2 NA NA TRBV6-6 TGTGCCGGGGCATGGGACACCGGGGAGCTGTTTTTT CAGAWDTGELFF
TRBJ2-6 NA NA TRBV28 TGTGCCAGCAGGAACCGGGAGCTCTCTGGGGCCAACGTCCTGACTTTC CASRNRELSGANVLTF
TRBJ2-3 NA few TRBV7-2 TGTGCCAGCAGCTTAATAGGGCGGGGCGGCACAGATACGCAGTATTTT CASSLIGRGGTDTQYF
TRBJ2-1 TRBD2 NA TRBV5-1 TGCGCCAGCAGCTTTAAACTAGCGGCCTACAATGAGCAGTTCTTC CASSFKLAAYNEQFF
TRBJ1-1 NA NA TRBV6-5 TGTGCCAGCAGTTACGAATTAGGGAATACTGAAGCTTTCTTT CASSYELGNTEAFF
TRBJ2-5 TRBD2 NA TRBV12-3/TRBV12-4 TGTGCCAGCAGTTCGGCTAGCGGGTATCAAGAGACCCAGTACTTC CASSSASGYQETQYF
TRBJ1-2 NA NA TRBV12-3/TRBV12-4 TGTGCCAGCAGTTTGGTTCAGGGCGGGGTCGGTGGCTACACCTTC CASSLVQGGVGGYTF
TRBJ2-1 TRBD2 few TRBV20-1 TGCAGTGCTACCCCTCTAGCGGAGGAGTACAATGAGCAGTTCTTC CSATPLAEEYNEQFF
TRBJ2-3 TRBD1 NA TRBV7-3 TGTGCCAGCAGCTTAGGCCCGGGAATAACAGGGGCAGATACGCAGTGTTTT CASSLGPGITGADTQCF
TRBJ2-7 NA NA TRBV10-2 TGCGCCAGCGGCGAGACAGGATACGAGCAGTACTTC CASGETGYEQYF
TRBJ2-3 NA NA TRBV12-3/TRBV12-4 TGTGCCAGCTGCCCCCGGGAGTCCGGCAACGCGCAGTATTTT CASCPRESGNAQYF
TRBJ2-3 TRBD2 NA TRBV20-1 TGCAGTGCGCCGGGACTAGCGGGAGTGGATACGCAGTATTTT CSAPGLAGVDTQYF
TRBJ2-3 NA many TRBV11-3 TGTGCCAGCAGCTTAGGAACGGGAACGCAGTATTTT CASSLGTGTQYF
TRBJ1-2 NA many TRBV20-1 TGCAGTGCTAGCTCTCTCCGCAGGGAGCATGGCTACACCTTC CSASSLRREHGYTF
TRBJ2-7 TRBD1 many TRBV10-3 TGTGCCACCAGCGGGGACAGGGGGCAGAACGAGCAGTACTTC CATSGDRGQNEQYF
TRBJ1-1 TRBD1 NA TRBV25-1 TGTGCCGGCAGTGGGACAGCGAACACTGAAGCTTTCTTT CAGSGTANTEAFF
TRBJ2-5 NA few TRBV5-5 TGTGCCAGCAGCTTTTGGGGTGACCAAGAGACCCAGTACTTC CASSFWGDQETQYF
TRBJ2-3 TRBD2 few TRBV7-9 TGTGCCAGCAGCGAGCTAGCGGGGGGGCAGGATACGCAGTATTTT CASSELAGGQDTQYF
TRBJ1-2 NA few TRBV12-3/TRBV12-4 TGTGCCAGCGCCCGGACATCTAACTATGGCTACACCTTC CASARTSNYGYTF
TRBJ1-2 NA few TRBV4-2 TGTGCCAGCAGCCAACCTGCAAGCCCGCTCTATGGCTACACCTTC CASSQPASPLYGYTF
TRBJ2-1 NA many TRBV29-1 TGCAGCGTTGAGTGGGCAGGGCGCCATGAGCAGTTCTTC CSVEWAGRHEQFF
TRBJ2-5 TRBD2 NA TRBV29-1 TGCAGCGGTGGGACTCCGGGAGGAGAGACCCAGTACTTC CSGGTPGGETQYF
TRBJ1-1 NA few TRBV7-2 TGTGCCAGCAGCTCAGCGTTTGTTTTGAACACTGAAGCTTTCTTT CASSSAFVLNTEAFF
TRBJ2-4 TRBD2 NA TRBV14 TGTGCCAGCAGCTCTCGACTAGCGGGGGGAAAAAACATTCAGTACTTC CASSSRLAGGKNIQYF
TRBJ1-2 NA few TRBV29-1 TGCAGCGGAACAAAGGGCGACTATGGCTACACCTTC CSGTKGDYGYTF
TRBJ1-5 NA few TRBV29-1 TGCAGCGTTGAAGTATTGGGGGGCACGAATCAGCCCCAGCATTTT CSVEVLGGTNQPQHF
TRBJ2-7 TRBD1 NA TRBV10-3 TGTGCCATCAGTGAGTCTGGACAGGGAACCTACGAGCAGTACTTC CAISESGQGTYEQYF
TRBJ2-1 TRBD2 few TRBV3-1 TGTGCCAGCAGCCAAGAGGGGACTAGCTCCTACAATGAGCAGTTCTTC CASSQEGTSSYNEQFF
TRBJ1-3 NA NA TRBV19 TGTGCCAGTACTCAAGAAAGGGCGGTGGCCACCATATATTTT CASTQERAVATIYF
TRBJ2-5 NA NA TRBV28 TGTGCCAGCAGTTTAAGTCAGGGCGTAGAAGAGACCCAGTACTTC CASSLSQGVEETQYF
TRBJ2-1 NA few TRBV9 TGTGCCACCAGACAGAGCTCCTACAATGAGCGGTTCTTC CATRQSSYNERFF
TRBJ1-1 NA few TRBV5-1 TGCGCCAGCAGCCCCGGACAGATGGCCACTGAAGCTTTCTTT CASSPGQMATEAFF
TRBJ2-7 NA NA TRBV6-5 TGTGCCAGCAGTCCCTGGACCGGGTACTACGAGCAGTACTTC CASSPWTGYYEQYF
TRBJ1-1 NA NA TRBV9 TGTGCCAGCAGCGCCCTAATCGACGGGAACACTGAAGCTTTCTTT CASSALIDGNTEAFF
TRBJ2-5 NA many TRBV7-2 TGTGCCAGCAGCTTAGAGGGCAGACAAGAGACCCAGTACTTC CASSLEGRQETQYF
TRBJ2-3 NA NA TRBV20-1 TGCAGTGCCGGCTGGGCCAGCACAGATACGCAGTATTTT CSAGWASTDTQYF
TRBJ2-1 TRBD1 NA TRBV14 TGTGCCAGCAGCCCGATAGACAGGGTTGGGCAGTTCTTC CASSPIDRVGQFF
TRBJ1-2 NA NA TRBV5-1 TGCGCCAGCAGCTTGCAGCCGGGACATAACTATGGCTACACCTTC CASSLQPGHNYGYTF
TRBJ2-3 NA few TRBV20-1 TGCAGTGCTAGTCTATTCGGGCGCGGTGCCACAGATACGCAGTATTTT CSASLFGRGATDTQYF
TRBJ1-2 NA few TRBV12-3/TRBV12-4 TGTGCCACCCTTACAGGGTATGGCTACACCTTC CATLTGYGYTF
TRBJ1-1 TRBD1 few TRBV7-9 TGTGCCAGCAGCTCCTATACAGGGGTGAACACTGAAGCTTTCTTT CASSSYTGVNTEAFF
TRBJ1-1 NA NA TRBV20-1 TGCAGTGCTAGAAAGGCGGTGGGGGGCACTGAAGCTTTCTTT CSARKAVGGTEAFF
TRBJ1-1 NA many TRBV5-1 TGCGCCAGCAGCGAGGGGACGAACACTGAAGCTTTCTTT CASSEGTNTEAFF
TRBJ1-1 NA NA TRBV20-1 TGCAGTGCCGGCCTTATACAGGGAAGTCGGTCTGAAGCTTTCTTT CSAGLIQGSRSEAFF
TRBJ2-3 NA NA TRBV3-1 TGTGCCAGCACTCTGACCCAGGCGGGAGATACGCAGTATTTT CASTLTQAGDTQYF
TRBJ2-1 NA NA TRBV7-2 TGTGCCAGCAGCCGAAGGGGGGGGGACTACAATGAGCAGTTCTTC CASSRRGGDYNEQFF
TRBJ2-5 NA few TRBV20-1 TGCAGTGCTAGAGATGCGGCAGGGAGGCAAGAGACCCAGTACTTC CSARDAAGRQETQYF
TRBJ2-3 NA NA TRBV6-2/TRBV6-3 TGTGCCAGCAATGAACCCCGGCGGGGCACAGATACGCAGTATTTT CASNEPRRGTDTQYF
TRBJ2-7 NA NA TRBV6-2/TRBV6-3 TGTGCCAGCAGCTTCTTACAGGACGAGCAGTACTTC CASSFLQDEQYF